The subject of this entry is one T cell receptor beta chain. In its sample, this clonotype was seen many times. No antigen is known for it. Nothing much larger sits one base from this clone, and base qualities are not available. Sequencing relied on an Illumina HiSeq 2500. TCR beta libraries were prepared by quantitative 5'-RACE with molecular barcodes. In the authors' own workflow: A new computational method based on a probabilistic model of VDJ rearrangement was used to identify disease-linked TCR variants. The public sequencing data were trimmed at Q25 with fastp and processed into clonotypes with MiXCR by TCRdb, which kept only in-frame beta chains. A single entry per CDR3 protein holds the most common genes and DNA from its merged rows. The V and J calls shown here were made by TCRdb, not taken from the authors' results. This sample comprises fewer than 550,000 distinct CDR3 sequences, roughly 5.2% of them detected only once. The ten largest make up roughly 3.5% of the sample.

This entry belongs to a study of CD8 T cells in ankylosing spondylitis (dated by TCRdb to 2017 to 2019). The study in broad terms: The study profiled T cell receptor beta repertoires in healthy donors and ankylosing spondylitis patients to find disease-linked TCR variants. The full study cohort comprised about 24 ankylosing spondylitis patients and some 110 healthy donors. Peripheral blood was sampled, and synovial fluid was additionally collected from ankylosing spondylitis patients. What the work shows at the level of the full study, not this receptor alone: The disease-linked clones were reported to be significantly enriched in matched synovial fluid samples from ankylosing spondylitis patients. The disease-linked clones had a CD8+ phenotype and were found at relatively low frequencies in peripheral blood. Blood from ankylosing spondylitis patients appeared to be characterized by a TCR beta motif composed of about eight highly homologous amino acid variants. Some motif variants were previously reported in synovial fluid and blood of reactive arthritis patients, suggesting common disease-initiation mechanisms.

V lost 3 bases and J lost 7 bases, and the count of bases not matched to a germline gene is 9. CDR1 and CDR2 are drawn from the germline V gene (reference sequence): DFQATT, SNEGSKA. The CDR3 holds 14 amino acids from the cysteine to the phenylalanine. Here the CDR3 DNA is all that survives: 42 bases in frame from base 1. The chain is assembled from TRBV20-1 and TRBJ1-2; TRBD1 matches 9 bases in the middle. The sample comprised blood, either unsorted or a sorted T cell fraction (not recorded which). The receptor was derived from a male donor with ankylosing spondylitis. The nucleotides are TGCAGTGCTAGTTTGGGACAGGGTACGCTTGGCTACACCTTC. Its protein is CSASLGQGTLGYTF.